The 13 T cell receptor beta chains in this list originate from one sample, sequenced in a study of identical twins. MiXCR, run by TCRdb on the 5' RACE reads, gives a single entry per CDR3 protein. There are roughly 630,000 distinct CDR3 sequences in the sample; under 8.5% occur only once, and 1.6% lies in the top ten. The same sample was also used in a study of yellow fever vaccine responses in identical twins.

Source material: PBMCs. The origin of the receptors is a woman younger than 35 in good health.

V is TRBV20-1 and J is TRBJ2-5; D might be TRBD2 (5 bases). The CDR3 is 12 amino acids. The ends were cut back, 5 bases at V and 5 bases at J, with 12 bases in the middle. From germline, CDR1 is DFQATT and CDR2 SNEGSKA (reference sequence). The CDR3 protein is CSAHKLGETQYF. In DNA form, the CDR3 reads TGCAGTGCTCATAAACTAGGGGAGACCCAGTACTTC.

This clonotype was seen ten or more times. CDR3 region: CATTSNTGATYNEQFF. As DNA, the CDR3 is TGTGCCACCACCAGCAACACAGGGGCGACCTACAATGAGCAGTTCTTC. This chain uses TRBV24-1 with TRBJ2-1; 7 nucleotides agree with TRBD1. Germline-derived CDR1 and CDR2 are KGHDR and SFDVKD. Germline trimming cut 8 bases from V and 2 bases from J; bases unmatched to any gene: 11. The CDR3 is 16 residues long.

This clonotype has a handful of counts. V usage is TRBV27 and J usage is TRBJ2-7; either TRBD1 or TRBD2 may fit D (5 bases each). CDR3 length equals 16 residues. V was cut by 5 bases and J by 2 bases, with 19 bases left in between. Germline V gene data show CDR1 as MNHEY and CDR2 as SMNVEV (reference sequence). CDR3: CASSPSSGTNTYEQYV. The DNA of the CDR3 is TGTGCCAGCAGTCCTTCGTCCGGGACGAACACCTACGAGCAGTACGTC.

This clonotype has at least ten counts. The V gene is TRBV5-5, the J gene TRBJ2-1; 10 bases fit TRBD1. J gave up 1 base and V 4 bases, and 2 bases lay outside the gene matches. The CDR3 is 15 amino acids. Germline CDR1 and CDR2: SGHKS and YYEKEE (reference sequence). As DNA, the CDR3 is TGTGCCAGCAGCGAGGGACAGGGGTCCTACAATGAGCAGTTCTTC. It yields the protein CASSEGQGSYNEQFF.

This clonotype was recorded at least ten times. The rearrangement links TRBV3-1 to TRBJ2-7, with D maybe TRBD2 (6 bases). The CDR3 is made up of 18 amino acids. Germline CDR1 is LGHDT and CDR2 is YNNKEL (reference sequence). V was shortened by 4 bases and J by 5 bases, with 27 bases between the two germline ends. The CDR3 bases are TGTGCCAGCAGCCCCGGGACTCTAACTAATTTGGGGCCGCACGAGCAGTACTTC. Residues: CASSPGTLTNLGPHEQYF.

This clonotype showed up just a few times. The chain links TRBV4-1 to TRBJ2-7, with 9 nucleotides matching TRBD2. The CDR3 contains 16 residues. After removal of 3 bases from V and 3 bases from J, the junction contained 9 bases not matched to a gene. Germline V gene lookup returns CDR1 MGHRA and CDR2 YSYEKL. CDR3 region: CASSQGLAGSLYEQYV. DNA for the CDR3: TGCGCCAGCAGCCAGGGCCTAGCGGGAAGCCTCTACGAGCAGTACGTC.

The V and J genes are TRBV29-1 and TRBJ2-3; the match to TRBD2 covers 9 bases. With 7 bases clipped from V and 4 bases from J, the junction kept 6 bases outside the gene matches. Germline V lookup: CDR1 SQVTM, CDR2 ANQGSEA. The CDR3 extends over 13 amino acids. CDR3 region: CSARLAGSDTQYF. The CDR3 DNA is TGCAGCGCTCGCCTAGCGGGGTCAGATACGCAGTATTTT.

The chain uses TRBV5-1 and TRBJ2-2, with D possibly called TRBD1 or TRBD2 (5 bases each). This CDR3 has 14 residues. Germline lookup yields CDR1 SGHRS and CDR2 YFSETQ. V dropped 7 bases and J dropped 0 bases, with 10 bases sitting between them. The CDR3 region is CASLRDPNTGELFF. CDR3 coding DNA: TGCGCCAGCCTCAGGGACCCGAACACCGGGGAGCTGTTTTTT.

The table lists this clonotype with many counts. This rearrangement joins TRBV29-1 to TRBJ2-7; 7 bases fit TRBD2. CDR1 is SQVTM and CDR2 is ANQGSEA in the germline V gene. The CDR3 runs 12 residues. V trimming: 1 base; J trimming: 5 bases; junction bases outside the gene matches: 2. The CDR3 region is CSVEVRGDEQYF. The CDR3 DNA sequence: TGCAGCGTTGAAGTACGGGGGGACGAGCAGTACTTC.

This clonotype was recorded a few times. The chain links TRBV11-1 to TRBJ2-3; 8 bases agree with TRBD2. This CDR3 contains 21 residues. Trimming removed 2 bases from V and 0 bases from J; junction bases left unmatched: 19. Per germline, CDR1 SGHAT and CDR2 FQDESV (reference sequence). CDR3: CASSLYGRGLVGLYSTDTQYF. Written as DNA, the CDR3 is TGTGCCAGCAGCTTATACGGGAGGGGCCTAGTCGGCCTATATAGCACAGATACGCAGTATTTT.

This chain joins TRBV14 and TRBJ2-7, with D perhaps TRBD1 or TRBD2 (5 bases each). CDR1 is SGHDN, CDR2 FVKESK, per germline. The V end was cut by 4 bases, the J end by 0 bases, with 13 bases between. CDR3 length equals 15 residues. CDR3 residues: CASSRWDQNSYEQYF. CDR3 in DNA: TGTGCCAGCAGCCGGTGGGACCAAAACTCCTACGAGCAGTACTTC.

This clonotype occurred a few times. V usage is TRBV28 and J usage is TRBJ2-3, with 7 bases identical to TRBD2. The CDR3 spans 15 residues. Germline assignment: CDR1 MDHEN and CDR2 SYDVKM. J gave up 4 bases and V 3 bases, and 7 bases lay outside the gene matches. This CDR3 reads CASSFLREYSDTQYF. The CDR3 bases are TGTGCCAGCAGTTTTTTGCGGGAGTATTCAGATACGCAGTATTTT.

This clonotype has ten or more counts. V usage is TRBV2 and J usage is TRBJ2-7, with D unclear. The ends were cut back, 6 bases at V and 2 bases at J, with 8 bases in the middle. CDR3 size: 12 residues. The germline V gene encodes CDR1 SNHLY and CDR2 FYNNEI. CDR3 in DNA: TGTGCCAGCAGCTCTGGGCCCTACGAGCAGTACTTC. Protein sequence: CASSSGPYEQYF.